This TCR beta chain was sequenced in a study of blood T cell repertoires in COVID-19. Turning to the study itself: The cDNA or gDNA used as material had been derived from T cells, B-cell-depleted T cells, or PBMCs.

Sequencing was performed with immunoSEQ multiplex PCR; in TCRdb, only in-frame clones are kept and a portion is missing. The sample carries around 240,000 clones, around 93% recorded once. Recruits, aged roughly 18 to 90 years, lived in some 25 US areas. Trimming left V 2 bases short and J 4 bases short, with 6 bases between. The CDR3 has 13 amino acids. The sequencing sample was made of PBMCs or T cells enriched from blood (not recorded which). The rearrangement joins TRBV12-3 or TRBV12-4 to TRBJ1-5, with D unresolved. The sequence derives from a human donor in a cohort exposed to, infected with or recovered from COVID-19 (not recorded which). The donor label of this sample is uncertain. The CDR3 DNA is TGTGCCAGCAGTTTAAATCGGAATCAGCCCCAGCATTTT. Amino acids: CASSLNRNQPQHF.